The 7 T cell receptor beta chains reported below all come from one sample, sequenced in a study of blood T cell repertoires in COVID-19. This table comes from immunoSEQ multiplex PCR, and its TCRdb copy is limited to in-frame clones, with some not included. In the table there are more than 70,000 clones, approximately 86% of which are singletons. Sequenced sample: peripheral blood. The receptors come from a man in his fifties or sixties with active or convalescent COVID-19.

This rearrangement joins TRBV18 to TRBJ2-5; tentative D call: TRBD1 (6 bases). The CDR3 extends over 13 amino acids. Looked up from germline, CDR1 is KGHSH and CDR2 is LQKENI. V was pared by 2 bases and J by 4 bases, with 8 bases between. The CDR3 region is CASSPGQRETQYF. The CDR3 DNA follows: TGTGCCAGCTCACCAGGACAGAGAGAGACCCAGTACTTC. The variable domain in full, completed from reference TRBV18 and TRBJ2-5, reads NAGVMQNPRHLVRRRGQEARLRCSPMKGHSHVYWYRQLPEEGLKFMVYLQKENIIDESGMPKERFSAEFPKEGPSILRIQQVVRGDSAAYFCASSPGQRETQYFGPGTRLLVL.

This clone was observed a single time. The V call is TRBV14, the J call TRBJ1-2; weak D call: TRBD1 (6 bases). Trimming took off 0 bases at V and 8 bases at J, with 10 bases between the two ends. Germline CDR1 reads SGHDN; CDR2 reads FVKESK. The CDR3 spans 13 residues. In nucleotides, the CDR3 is TGTGCCAGCAGCCAAGACAGGGGTAAAGGCTACACCTTC. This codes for CASSQDRGKGYTF.

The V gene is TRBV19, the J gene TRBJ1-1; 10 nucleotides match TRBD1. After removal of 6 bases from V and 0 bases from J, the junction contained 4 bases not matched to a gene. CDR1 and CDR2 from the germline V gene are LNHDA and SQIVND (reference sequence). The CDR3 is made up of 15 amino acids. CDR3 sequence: CASRGTGALNTEAFF. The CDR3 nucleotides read TGTGCCAGTAGGGGGACAGGGGCGCTGAACACTGAAGCTTTCTTT.

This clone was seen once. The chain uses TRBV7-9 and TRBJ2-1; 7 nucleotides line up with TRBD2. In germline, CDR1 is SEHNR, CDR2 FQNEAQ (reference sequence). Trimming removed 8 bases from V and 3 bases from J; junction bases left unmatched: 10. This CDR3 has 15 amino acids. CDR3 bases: TGTGCCAGCCTAGGGCGCCTAGCGGTCTACAATGAGCAGTTCTTC. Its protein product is CASLGRLAVYNEQFF.

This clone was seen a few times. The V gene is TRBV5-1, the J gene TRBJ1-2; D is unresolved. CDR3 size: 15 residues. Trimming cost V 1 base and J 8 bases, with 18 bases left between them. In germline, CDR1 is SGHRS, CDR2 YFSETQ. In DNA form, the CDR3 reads TGCGCCAGCAGCTTGACCCAGACTCACTCTGGAGGCTACACCTTC. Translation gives CASSLTQTHSGGYTF.

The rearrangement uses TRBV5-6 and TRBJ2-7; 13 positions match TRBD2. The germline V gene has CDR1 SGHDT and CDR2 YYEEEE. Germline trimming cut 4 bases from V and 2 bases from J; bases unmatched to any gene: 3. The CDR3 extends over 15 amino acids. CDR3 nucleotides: TGTGCCAGCAGCGCCGGGACTAGCGGGACCTACGAGCAGTACTTC. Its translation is CASSAGTSGTYEQYF.

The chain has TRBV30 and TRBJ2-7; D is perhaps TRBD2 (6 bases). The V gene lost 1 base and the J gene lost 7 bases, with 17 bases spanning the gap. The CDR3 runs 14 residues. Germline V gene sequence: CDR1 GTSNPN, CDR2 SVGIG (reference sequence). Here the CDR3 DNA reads TGTGCCTGGAGTGGGAGGGCCCCATTGGGAGAGCAGTACTTC. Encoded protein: CAWSGRAPLGEQYF.